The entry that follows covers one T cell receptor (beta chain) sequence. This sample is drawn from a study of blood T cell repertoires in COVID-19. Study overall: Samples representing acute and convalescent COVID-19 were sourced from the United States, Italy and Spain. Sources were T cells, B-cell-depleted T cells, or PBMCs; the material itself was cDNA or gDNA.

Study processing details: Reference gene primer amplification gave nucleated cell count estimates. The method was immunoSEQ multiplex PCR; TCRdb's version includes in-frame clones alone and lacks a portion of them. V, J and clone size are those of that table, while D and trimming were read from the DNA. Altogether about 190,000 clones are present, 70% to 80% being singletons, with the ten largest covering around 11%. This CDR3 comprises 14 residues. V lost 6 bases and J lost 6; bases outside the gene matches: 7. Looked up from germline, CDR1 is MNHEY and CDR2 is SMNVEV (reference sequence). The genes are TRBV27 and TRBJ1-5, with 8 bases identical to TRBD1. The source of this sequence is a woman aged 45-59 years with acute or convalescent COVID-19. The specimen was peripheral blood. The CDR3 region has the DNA TGTGCCAGCAGCGACAGGGGAATCGTTCAGCCCCAGCATTTT. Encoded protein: CASSDRGIVQPQHF.